This entry describes one T cell receptor beta chain. Its antigen remains unknown. This specimen belongs to a study of CD8+CD57+ T cells in acquired aplastic anemia. The wider study: Sorting CD4+ and CD8+ cells gave DNA averaging approximately 2.9 ug. Where healthy donors were concerned, CD4+ cells averaged approximately 10 million reads.

Trimming shortened V by 7 bases and J by 7 bases, and 20 bases separated the two germline ends. The length of the CDR3 is 14 residues. CDR1 is SGHRS and CDR2 is YFSETQ in the germline V gene. Using genomic DNA as the template, TCR beta VDJ and CDR3 profiling was carried out. Each CDR3 protein gets one entry after TCRdb re-called the reads with MiXCR. This sample yields about 400,000 distinct CDR3 sequences, of which 55% to 70% are seen a single time; 4% belongs to the top ten. Broader study findings: Simpson's diversity of CD8+ cells was not significantly different in patients compared with controls.

This TCR was recovered from a human donor in good health, serving as a control. The chain has TRBV5-1 and TRBJ1-2; the D is unclear. Source material: sorted CD4+, CD8+, or CD8+CD57+ T cells (not recorded which) from PBMCs. The CDR3 bases are TGCGCCAGCGGAATGTCGGGGAGCTGGGCTGGCTACACCTTC. This translates into CASGMSGSWAGYTF.